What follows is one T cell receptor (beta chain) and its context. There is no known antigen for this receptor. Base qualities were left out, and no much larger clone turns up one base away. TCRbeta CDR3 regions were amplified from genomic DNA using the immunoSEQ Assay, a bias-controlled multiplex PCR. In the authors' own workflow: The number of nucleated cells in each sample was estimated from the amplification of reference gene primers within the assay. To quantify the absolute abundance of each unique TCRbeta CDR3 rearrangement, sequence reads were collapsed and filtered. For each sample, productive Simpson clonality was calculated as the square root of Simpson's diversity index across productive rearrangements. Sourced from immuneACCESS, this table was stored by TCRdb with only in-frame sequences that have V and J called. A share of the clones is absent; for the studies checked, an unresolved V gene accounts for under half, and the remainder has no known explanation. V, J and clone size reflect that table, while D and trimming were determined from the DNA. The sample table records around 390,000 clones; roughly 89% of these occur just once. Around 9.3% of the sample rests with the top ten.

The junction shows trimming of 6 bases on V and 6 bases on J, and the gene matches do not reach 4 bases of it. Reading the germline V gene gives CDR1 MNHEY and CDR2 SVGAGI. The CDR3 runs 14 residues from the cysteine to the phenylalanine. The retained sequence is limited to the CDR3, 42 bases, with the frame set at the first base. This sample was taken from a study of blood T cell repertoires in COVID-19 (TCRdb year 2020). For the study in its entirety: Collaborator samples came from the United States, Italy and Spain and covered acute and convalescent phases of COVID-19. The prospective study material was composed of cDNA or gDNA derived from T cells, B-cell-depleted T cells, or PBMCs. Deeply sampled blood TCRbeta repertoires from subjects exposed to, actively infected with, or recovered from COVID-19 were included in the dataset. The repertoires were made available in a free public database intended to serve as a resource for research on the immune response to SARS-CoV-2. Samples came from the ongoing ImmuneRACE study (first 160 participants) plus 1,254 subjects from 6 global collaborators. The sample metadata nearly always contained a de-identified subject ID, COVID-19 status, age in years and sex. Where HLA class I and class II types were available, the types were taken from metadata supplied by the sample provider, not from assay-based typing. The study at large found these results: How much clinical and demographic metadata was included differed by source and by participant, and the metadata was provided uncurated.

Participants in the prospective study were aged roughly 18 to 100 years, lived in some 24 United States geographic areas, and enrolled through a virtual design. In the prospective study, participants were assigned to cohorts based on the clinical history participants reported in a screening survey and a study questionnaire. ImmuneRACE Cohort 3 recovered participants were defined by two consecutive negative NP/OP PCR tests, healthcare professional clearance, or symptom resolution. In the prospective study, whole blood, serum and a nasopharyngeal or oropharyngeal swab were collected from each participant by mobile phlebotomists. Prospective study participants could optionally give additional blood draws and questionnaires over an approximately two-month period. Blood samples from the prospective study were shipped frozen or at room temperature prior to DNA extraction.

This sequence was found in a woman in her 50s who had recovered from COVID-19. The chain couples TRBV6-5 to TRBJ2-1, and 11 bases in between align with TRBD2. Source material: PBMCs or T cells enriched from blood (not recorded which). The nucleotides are TGTGCCAGCAGAATGGGGACTAGCGGCAATGAGCAGTTCTTC. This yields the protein CASRMGTSGNEQFF.